This T cell receptor beta chain originates from a study of OX40 agonist ivuxolimab in advanced cancers. In the study overall: Hepatocellular carcinoma, melanoma, renal cell or head and neck cancer occurred in dose-escalation patients.

With respect to this clone: Its antigen is unknown.

Regarding the study as a whole: At doses 0.1 to 3.0 mg/kg, CD4+ and CD8+ clones expanded.

Measured with immunoSEQ multiplex PCR; TCRdb has only the in-frame clones, and not every one. The data show around 70,000 clones, over 75% seen once. The germline gives CDR1 KGHSH, CDR2 LQKENI. The CDR3 is 14 residues long. V was cut by 4 bases and J by 4 bases, with 13 bases left in between. This receptor was identified in an adult with an advanced solid tumor such as melanoma, head and neck, liver or kidney cancer. The chain uses TRBV18 and TRBJ1-1, with D possibly TRBD1 on 6 matching bases. The sample in question was CD4+ or CD8+ T cells sorted from blood, obtained in a trial of the OX40 agonist ivuxolimab. The CDR3 sequence: CASSRAGVTTEAFF. CDR3 DNA sequence: TGTGCCAGCTCACGAGCAGGGGTGACCACTGAAGCTTTCTTT. Based on the CDR3 plus reference TRBV18 and TRBJ1-1, the full variable domain is NAGVMQNPRHLVRRRGQEARLRCSPMKGHSHVYWYRQLPEEGLKFMVYLQKENIIDESGMPKERFSAEFPKEGPSILRIQQVVRGDSAAYFCASSRAGVTTEAFFGQGTRLTVV.